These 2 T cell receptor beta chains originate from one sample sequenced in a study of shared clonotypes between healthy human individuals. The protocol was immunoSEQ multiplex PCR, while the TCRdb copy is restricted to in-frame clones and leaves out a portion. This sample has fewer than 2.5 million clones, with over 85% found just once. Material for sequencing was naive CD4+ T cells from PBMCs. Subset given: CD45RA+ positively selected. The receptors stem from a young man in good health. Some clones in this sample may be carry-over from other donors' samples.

CDR3 DNA: TGCGCCAGCGCCGCGGGGACAGGGACTACCGGGGAGCTGTTTTTT. It yields the protein CASAAGTGTTGELFF. The chain employs TRBV5-1 and TRBJ2-2; 9 bases map to TRBD1. J was trimmed by 5 bases and V by 7 bases; bases with no gene match: 9. The CDR3 spans 15 residues. Per the germline V gene, CDR1 is SGHRS and CDR2 is YFSETQ.

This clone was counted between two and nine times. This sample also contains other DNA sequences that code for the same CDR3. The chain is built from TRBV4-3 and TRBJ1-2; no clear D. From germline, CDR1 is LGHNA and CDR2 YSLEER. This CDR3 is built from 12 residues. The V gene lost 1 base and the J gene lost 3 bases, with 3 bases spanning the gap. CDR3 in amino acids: CASSQGDYGYTF. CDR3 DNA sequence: TGCGCCAGCAGCCAAGGGGACTATGGCTACACCTTC.